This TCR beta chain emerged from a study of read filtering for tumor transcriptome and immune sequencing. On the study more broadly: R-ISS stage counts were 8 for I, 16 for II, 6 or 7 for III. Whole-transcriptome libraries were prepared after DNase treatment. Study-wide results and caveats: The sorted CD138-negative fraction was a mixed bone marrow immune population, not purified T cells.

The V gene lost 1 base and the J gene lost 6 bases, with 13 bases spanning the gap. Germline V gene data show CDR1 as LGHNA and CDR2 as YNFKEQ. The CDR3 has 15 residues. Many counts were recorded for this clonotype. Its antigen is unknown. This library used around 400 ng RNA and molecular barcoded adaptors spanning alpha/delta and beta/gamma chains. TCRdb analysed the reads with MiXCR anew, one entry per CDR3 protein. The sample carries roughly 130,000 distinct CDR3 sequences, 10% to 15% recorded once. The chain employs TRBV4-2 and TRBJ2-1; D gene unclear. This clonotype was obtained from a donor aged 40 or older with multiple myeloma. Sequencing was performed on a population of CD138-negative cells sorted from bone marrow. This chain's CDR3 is CASSQAVSSRNEQFF. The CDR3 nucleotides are TGTGCCAGCAGCCAAGCAGTTAGTTCTCGCAATGAGCAGTTCTTC.